This T cell receptor (beta chain) stems from a study of Graves' ophthalmopathy and Graves' hyperthyroidism. Findings and caveats of the study: The model reached roughly 71% sensitivity and about 73% specificity for predicting ophthalmopathy progression.

Uncontrolled infections, other autoimmune diseases, pregnancy or lactation barred patients from enrollment. This clonotype was detected ten times or more. The antigen is not known. RNA served as the template for amplifying TCR beta CDR3 regions. First-round RT-PCR with HTBI primers preceded a second-round multiplex PCR. TCRdb re-called the multiplex PCR reads with MiXCR, one entry per CDR3 protein. Altogether 500,000 to 700,000 distinct CDR3 sequences are present, about 20% being singletons, with the ten largest covering approximately 6.9%. V was shortened by 2 bases and J by 2 bases, with 7 bases between the two germline ends. The CDR3 has 14 amino acids. Germline CDR1 MDHEN, CDR2 SYDVKM.

Sequencing input: peripheral blood. The chain employs TRBV28 and TRBJ1-3; unclear D gene. The clonotype comes from a woman under 30 with stable Graves' hyperthyroidism. Some clones in this sample may be carry-over from other donors' samples. The CDR3 is CASSLRGTGNTIYF. In nucleotides, the CDR3 is TGTGCCAGCAGTTTACGCGGGACTGGAAACACCATATATTTT.